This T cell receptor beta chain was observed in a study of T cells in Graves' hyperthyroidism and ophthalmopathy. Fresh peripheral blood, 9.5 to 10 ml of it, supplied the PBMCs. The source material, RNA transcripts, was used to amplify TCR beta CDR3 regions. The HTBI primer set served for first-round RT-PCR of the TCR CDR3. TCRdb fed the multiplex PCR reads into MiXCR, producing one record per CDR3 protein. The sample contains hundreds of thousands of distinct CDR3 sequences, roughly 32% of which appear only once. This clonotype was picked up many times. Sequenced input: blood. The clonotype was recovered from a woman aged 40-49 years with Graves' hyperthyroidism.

CDR3 protein: CSVESRDYEQYF. CDR3 DNA: TGCAGCGTTGAATCCCGGGACTACGAGCAGTACTTC. The J gene is TRBJ2-7, the V gene TRBV29-1; D may be TRBD2 (5 bases). Between the trimmed V and J ends, which lost 2 bases and 3 bases, there was a span of 8 bases. Per the germline V gene, CDR1 is SQVTM and CDR2 is ANQGSEA. The CDR3 extends over 12 amino acids.